The sequence of this TCR beta chain was determined in a study of shared clonotypes between healthy human individuals. The V and J ends lost 4 bases and 7 bases, in that order; junction bases with no gene match: 5. The length of the CDR3 is 14 residues. Germline V CDR1 and CDR2: MNHEY, SMNVEV (reference sequence). Generated by immunoSEQ multiplex PCR, the TCRdb table keeps only in-frame clones and is missing some. Among fewer than 1 million clones listed, about 96% were seen once. About this clone itself: Antigen specificity is unknown. Other DNA sequences in this sample translate to the same CDR3.

Notes on the study in general: Relative to clonotypes present in all four donors, those not shared had lower generation probabilities. The donor pool, a small one, limited the genetic and exposure-history diversity represented.

The naive CD8 fraction comprised CD45RO-negative cells positively selected for CCR7 and excluded terminally differentiated effector memory CD45RA+ cells. Specimen: naive CD8+ T cells sorted from blood. The receptor was derived from a man aged 25 to 45 in good health. The chain uses TRBV27 and TRBJ1-5; 9 bases fit TRBD1. In DNA form, the CDR3 reads TGTGCCAGCAGTTCGACAGGGGGGGGACAGCCCCAGCATTTT. Translation gives CASSSTGGGQPQHF.